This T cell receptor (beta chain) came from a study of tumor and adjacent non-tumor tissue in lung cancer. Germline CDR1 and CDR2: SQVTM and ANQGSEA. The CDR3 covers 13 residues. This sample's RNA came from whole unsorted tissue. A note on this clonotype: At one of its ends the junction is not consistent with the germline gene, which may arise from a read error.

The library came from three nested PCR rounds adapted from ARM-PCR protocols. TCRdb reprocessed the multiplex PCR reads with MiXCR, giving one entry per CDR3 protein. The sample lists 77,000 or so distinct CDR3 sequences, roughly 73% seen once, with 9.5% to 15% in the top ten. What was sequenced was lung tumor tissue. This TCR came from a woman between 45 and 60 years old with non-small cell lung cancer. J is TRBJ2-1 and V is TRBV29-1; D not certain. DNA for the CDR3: TGCAGTGTTGTGGCGGCCCTATACAATGAGCTTTTCTTC. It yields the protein CSVVAALYNELFF.